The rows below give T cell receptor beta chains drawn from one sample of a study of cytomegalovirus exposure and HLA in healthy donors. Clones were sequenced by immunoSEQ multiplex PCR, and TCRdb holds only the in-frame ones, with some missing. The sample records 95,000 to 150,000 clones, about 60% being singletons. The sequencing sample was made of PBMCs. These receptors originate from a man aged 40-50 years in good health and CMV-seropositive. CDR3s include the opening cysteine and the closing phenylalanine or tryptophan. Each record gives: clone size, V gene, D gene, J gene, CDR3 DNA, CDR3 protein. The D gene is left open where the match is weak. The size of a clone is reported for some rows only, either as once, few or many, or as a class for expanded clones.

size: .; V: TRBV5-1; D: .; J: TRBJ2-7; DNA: TGCGCCAGCAGCTCGCGAATCACCTACGAGCAGTACTTC; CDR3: CASSSRITYEQYF
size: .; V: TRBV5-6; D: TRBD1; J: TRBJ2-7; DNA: TGTGCCAGCAGCCCCTACCGGGGACAGGGCGCCTACGAGCAGTACTTC; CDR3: CASSPYRGQGAYEQYF
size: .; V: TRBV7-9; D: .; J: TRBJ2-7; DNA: TGTGCCAGCAGTCATGACTTGACCTCCTACGAGCAGTACTTC; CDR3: CASSHDLTSYEQYF
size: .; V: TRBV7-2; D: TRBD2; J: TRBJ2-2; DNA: TGTGCCAGCAGCTTAGGGGGACTAGCGGGAGAGTGGGAGCTGTTTTTT; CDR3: CASSLGGLAGEWELFF
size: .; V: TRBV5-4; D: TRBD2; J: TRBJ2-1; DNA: TGTGCCAGCAGCTTGTCCGGGGGACTATACAATGAGCAGTTCTTC; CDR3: CASSLSGGLYNEQFF
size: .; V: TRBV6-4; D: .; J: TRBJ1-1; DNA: TGTGCCAGCTCAGTGGGGGGGAACACTGAAGCTTTCTTT; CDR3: CASSVGGNTEAFF
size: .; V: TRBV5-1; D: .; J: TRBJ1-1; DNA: TGCGCCAGCAGCGAGCAGGGTGAAGCTTTCTTT; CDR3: CASSEQGEAFF
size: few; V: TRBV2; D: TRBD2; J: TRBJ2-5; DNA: TGTGCCAGCACCAAAAACCCTAGCGGGGGGAACCAAGAGACCCAGTACTTC; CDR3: CASTKNPSGGNQETQYF
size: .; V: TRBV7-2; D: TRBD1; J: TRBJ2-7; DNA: TGTGCCAGCAGCTTTCAAGGGGGCGCGGAGGAGCAGTACTTC; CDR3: CASSFQGGAEEQYF
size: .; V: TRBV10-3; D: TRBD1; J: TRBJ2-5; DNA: TGTGCCATCAGTGAGGGACAGGTTTGGGAGACCCAGTACTTC; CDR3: CAISEGQVWETQYF
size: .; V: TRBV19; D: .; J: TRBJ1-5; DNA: TGTGCCAGTACCTCCGGACAGATAAATCAGCCCCAGCATTTT; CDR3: CASTSGQINQPQHF
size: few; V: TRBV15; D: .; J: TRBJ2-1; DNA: TGTGCCACCAGCAGAGGTCTATCCAACCCCCACAATGAGCAGTTCTTC; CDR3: CATSRGLSNPHNEQFF
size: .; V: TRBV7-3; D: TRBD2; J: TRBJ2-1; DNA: TGTGCCAGCAGCTGGACTAGCGCCCGGGCGTCTTACAATGAGCAGTTCTTC; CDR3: CASSWTSARASYNEQFF